What follows are 29 T cell receptor beta chains derived from one specimen sequenced in a study of blood T cells in healthy people across ages. A second PCR, run for about 6 to 12 cycles, used a sample-barcoded 5' primer plus a J-beta primer mix. In TCRdb, the 5' RACE reads were re-called with MiXCR into one record per CDR3 protein. The sample shows about 290,000 distinct CDR3 sequences, roughly 26% of them seen only once. Source material: blood. Every receptor here comes from a woman in her 70s in good health.

This clonotype has at least ten counts. The rearrangement links TRBV5-1 to TRBJ2-7, with TRBD2 matching over 13 bases. V shed 4 bases, J shed 7 bases, and the junction held 5 bases outside the gene matches. The CDR3 spans 14 residues. The germline CDR1 and CDR2 sequences are SGHRS and YFSETQ. CDR3 sequence reads: CASSLGLAGVEQYF. The CDR3 bases are TGCGCCAGCAGCCTCGGACTAGCGGGAGTGGAGCAGTACTTC.

This clonotype has at least ten counts. This rearrangement joins TRBV28 to TRBJ1-1; D unresolved. V lost 6 bases, J lost 9 bases, and 11 bases lay in between. The CDR3 contains 11 residues. Germline-derived CDR1 and CDR2 are MDHEN and SYDVKM. CDR3 protein: CASRSLGKAFF. DNA of the CDR3: TGTGCCAGCAGATCACTCGGTAAAGCTTTCTTT.

The DNA for the CDR3 is TGTGCCAGTAGGATCGGACAGGGGAACACCGGGGAGCTGTTTTTT. Protein product: CASRIGQGNTGELFF. This rearrangement joins TRBV19 to TRBJ2-2, with 8 positions matching TRBD1. CDR1 is LNHDA, CDR2 SQIVND, per germline (reference sequence). This CDR3 has 15 residues. With 6 bases clipped from V and 1 base from J, the junction kept 4 bases outside the gene matches.

This clonotype has a count of ten or more. This chain joins TRBV4-1 and TRBJ2-5; no clear D gene. V was pared by 5 bases and J by 5 bases, with 12 bases between. The CDR3 has 13 amino acids. In germline, CDR1 is MGHRA, CDR2 YSYEKL. The CDR3 region is CASSGQQRETQYF. In nucleotides, the CDR3 is TGCGCCAGCAGCGGGCAGCAAAGGGAGACCCAGTACTTC.

V is TRBV5-1 and J is TRBJ1-4, with 7 bases identical to TRBD1. Germline-derived CDR1 and CDR2 are SGHRS and YFSETQ. This CDR3 has 15 amino acids. After removal of 0 bases from V and 6 bases from J, the junction contained 5 bases not matched to a gene. The CDR3 DNA reads TGCGCCAGCAGCTTGGTAGGACAGGTGGATGAAAAACTGTTTTTT. Protein product: CASSLVGQVDEKLFF.

This chain uses TRBV4-2 with TRBJ2-1, with D maybe TRBD2 (5 bases). Trimming cost V 4 bases and J 1 base, with 11 bases left between them. This CDR3 has 15 residues. Germline CDR1 and CDR2: LGHNA and YNFKEQ. Written as DNA, the CDR3 is TGTGCCAGCAGCCTACACCGGGGTTCCTACAATGAGCAGTTCTTC. Translation: CASSLHRGSYNEQFF.

This chain uses TRBV2 with TRBJ2-3, with TRBD2 matching over 12 bases. The CDR3 is made up of 14 amino acids. CDR1 is SNHLY, CDR2 FYNNEI, per germline. The V gene end was trimmed by 9 bases and the J gene end by 4 bases; junction bases not matched to a gene: 5. CDR3 coding DNA: TGTGCCAGTGGGACTAGCGGGTGGGCAGATACGCAGTATTTT. This encodes CASGTSGWADTQYF.

The chain uses TRBV20-1 and TRBJ1-1; tentative D call: TRBD1 (6 bases). CDR3 length: 11 amino acids. Germline lookup yields CDR1 DFQATT and CDR2 SNEGSKA (reference sequence). The V end was cut by 2 bases, the J end by 8 bases, with 9 bases between. CDR3 protein: CSARPDSEAFF. The CDR3 coding sequence is TGCAGTGCTAGACCGGACAGCGAAGCTTTCTTT.

This clonotype was detected only a few times. This sequence joins TRBV28 and TRBJ2-2, with D uncertain. The CDR3 extends over 14 amino acids. Germline V gives CDR1 MDHEN, CDR2 SYDVKM. V was pared by 5 bases and J by 4 bases, with 11 bases between. The CDR3 coding sequence is TGTGCCAGCAGTCCCCACATAAGCACCGGGGAGCTGTTTTTT. Its translation: CASSPHISTGELFF.

The sample holds a few counts of this clonotype. The V call is TRBV5-1, the J call TRBJ2-5; the D gene is possibly TRBD2 (5 bases). This CDR3 is 15 amino acids long. Germline values: CDR1 SGHRS, CDR2 YFSETQ. V was cut by 0 bases and J by 7 bases, with 16 bases left in between. CDR3 nucleotide sequence: TGCGCCAGCAGCTTGGGGCCCCTCTTAGAGGGGACCCAGTACTTC. Its protein product is CASSLGPLLEGTQYF.

This chain connects TRBV7-2 to TRBJ1-5; no reliable D call. The germline CDR1 and CDR2 sequences are SGHTA and FQGNSA. The CDR3 covers 14 residues. The V end was cut by 2 bases, the J end by 7 bases, with 12 bases between. CDR3 in amino acids: CASSLKVLGQPQHF. CDR3 DNA sequence: TGTGCCAGCAGCTTAAAGGTTCTGGGGCAGCCCCAGCATTTT. Full variable domain (outside the CDR3, taken from reference TRBV7-2 and TRBJ1-5): GAGVSQSPSNKVTEKGKDVELRCDPISGHTALYWYRQSLGQGLEFLIYFQGNSAPDKSGLPSDRFSAERTGGSVSTLTIQRTQQEDSAVYLCASSLKVLGQPQHFGDGTRLSIL.

CDR3 sequence: CASKSLHRESYTF. The CDR3 bases are TGTGCCAGCAAATCACTCCACAGGGAAAGCTACACCTTC. J is TRBJ1-2 and V is TRBV28; possible D gene TRBD1, 6 bases. Deletions cut 7 bases from V and 9 bases from J, with 18 bases between. The germline CDR1 and CDR2 sequences are MDHEN and SYDVKM. This CDR3 has 13 amino acids.

This sequence joins TRBV12-3 or TRBV12-4 and TRBJ1-5; 10 bases line up with TRBD1. The trim removed 4 bases at V and 2 bases at J, leaving 5 bases unmatched. The length of the CDR3 is 16 residues. This CDR3 is CASSSDGQGGNQPQHF. CDR3 coding DNA: TGTGCCAGCAGTTCCGACGGACAGGGGGGCAATCAGCCCCAGCATTTT.

This clonotype was seen only a few times. This chain uses TRBV20-1 with TRBJ2-5; 7 positions match TRBD2. CDR3 length: 13 residues. Trimming removed 6 bases from V and 3 bases from J; junction bases left unmatched: 7. CDR1 is DFQATT and CDR2 is SNEGSKA in the germline V gene (reference sequence). The CDR3 nucleotides read TGCAGTGCCCCTCTCCGGGGGGAAGAGACCCAGTACTTC. This codes for CSAPLRGEETQYF.

This chain uses TRBV2 with TRBJ2-1, with 11 positions matching TRBD2. After removal of 6 bases from V and 9 bases from J, the junction contained 4 bases not matched to a gene. Germline-derived CDR1 and CDR2 are SNHLY and FYNNEI. This CDR3 comprises 13 residues. The CDR3 DNA follows: TGTGCCAGCAGACTAGCGGGAGCAGCTGAGCAGTTCTTC. Residues: CASRLAGAAEQFF.

This clonotype was seen more than once but under ten times. This chain uses TRBV2 with TRBJ1-4, with TRBD1 as a possible D gene (5 bases). The CDR3 runs to 13 residues. Looked up from germline, CDR1 is SNHLY and CDR2 is FYNNEI. With 8 bases removed from V and 6 bases from J, the gap between germline ends came to 13 bases. The CDR3 sequence is CASLREGHEKLFF. The DNA for the CDR3 is TGTGCCAGCCTCAGGGAGGGCCATGAAAAACTGTTTTTT.

CDR3 sequence reads: CASSLASGRDGTDTQYF. CDR3 nucleotide sequence: TGCGCCAGCAGCTTGGCCTCGGGGCGGGATGGCACAGATACGCAGTATTTT. This chain joins TRBV5-1 and TRBJ2-3, with D perhaps matching TRBD2 (6 bases). V was pared by 0 bases and J by 1 base, with 15 bases between. The CDR3 contains 17 residues. Per the germline V gene, CDR1 is SGHRS and CDR2 is YFSETQ.

The chain carries TRBV6-6 and TRBJ1-2, with a tentative D call TRBD1 (5 bases). The germline V gene has CDR1 MNHNY and CDR2 SVGAGI (reference sequence). The CDR3 extends over 13 amino acids. V was trimmed by 6 bases and J by 3 bases, leaving 11 bases between them. CDR3 DNA sequence: TGTGCCAGCAGGGCAGGGAGGTACTATGGCTACACCTTC. Translating gives CASRAGRYYGYTF.

The CDR3 DNA follows: TGTGCCAGCTCCGGGACAGGGATCACAGATACGCAGTATTTT. This codes for CASSGTGITDTQYF. The rearrangement joins TRBV12-3 or TRBV12-4 to TRBJ2-3; 9 positions match TRBD1. J gave up 2 bases and V 8 bases, and 5 bases lay outside the gene matches. The CDR3 is 14 amino acids.

The V gene is TRBV7-2, the J gene TRBJ2-1, with 7 bases that match TRBD2. J was trimmed by 5 bases and V by 2 bases; bases with no gene match: 6. Germline V gene sequence: CDR1 SGHTA, CDR2 FQGNSA. The CDR3 length is 15 residues. The CDR3 protein is CASSLMAGVHNEQFF. CDR3 coding DNA: TGTGCCAGCAGCTTAATGGCGGGAGTGCACAATGAGCAGTTCTTC.

The rearrangement uses TRBV5-1 and TRBJ1-2; 12 nucleotides match TRBD1. Losses at the gene ends were 4 bases for V and 2 bases for J; bases not matched to a gene: 9. Germline V gene lookup returns CDR1 SGHRS and CDR2 YFSETQ. CDR3 length: 17 residues. CDR3 DNA sequence: TGCGCCAGCAGCACAGTCCCGGGACAGGGGGCCAACTATGGCTACACCTTC. The encoded protein is CASSTVPGQGANYGYTF.

This chain uses TRBV6-4 with TRBJ2-6; D is unresolved. The germline V gene has CDR1 MRHNA and CDR2 SNTAGT. The V gene lost 0 bases and the J gene lost 2 bases, with 11 bases spanning the gap. This CDR3 is 17 amino acids long. The CDR3: CASSDSNRYPGANVLTF. As DNA, the CDR3 is TGTGCCAGCAGTGACTCGAACCGGTACCCTGGGGCCAACGTCCTGACTTTC.

This clonotype was detected only a few times. The V gene is TRBV20-1, the J gene TRBJ2-3; D call uncertain. Trimming took off 7 bases at V and 1 base at J, with 9 bases between the two ends. This CDR3 is built from 12 residues. Germline lookup yields CDR1 DFQATT and CDR2 SNEGSKA (reference sequence). CDR3 nucleotide sequence: TGCAGTGTAAACCAGGGCACAGATACGCAGTATTTT. Protein: CSVNQGTDTQYF.

This clonotype came up a few times. This chain connects TRBV6-1 to TRBJ2-1; D perhaps matches TRBD2 (7 bases). The CDR3 has 13 amino acids. Per the germline V gene, CDR1 is MNHNS and CDR2 is SASEGT. Trimming removed 7 bases from V and 12 bases from J, with 19 bases in between. The CDR3 sequence: CASTSEGGYVQFF. The CDR3 bases are TGTGCCAGCACCTCGGAGGGGGGGTACGTGCAGTTCTTC.

This clonotype turned up a few times. J is TRBJ1-6 and V is TRBV5-4, with D unclear. Trimming took off 0 bases at V and 0 bases at J, with 10 bases between the two ends. CDR1 and CDR2 (germline): SGHNT, YYREEE (reference sequence). The CDR3 is made up of 17 amino acids. The CDR3 nucleotides are TGTGCCAGCAGCTTGGCGGGGAAATCCTCCTATAATTCACCCCTCCACTTT. Protein sequence: CASSLAGKSSYNSPLHF.

This sequence joins TRBV9 and TRBJ1-6; 9 bases match TRBD1. Germline lookup yields CDR1 SGDLS and CDR2 YYNGEE. V lost 3 bases to trimming and J lost 10 bases; unmatched junction nucleotides: 5. The CDR3 contains 14 residues. The DNA of the CDR3 is TGTGCCAGCAGCGCACAGGGGGCCGGCTCACCCCTCCACTTT. Its translation: CASSAQGAGSPLHF.

The V gene is TRBV28, the J gene TRBJ2-4; TRBD1 matches 11 bases. Germline assignment: CDR1 MDHEN and CDR2 SYDVKM. V lost 5 bases, J lost 0 bases, and 9 bases stayed unmatched. The CDR3 has 18 residues. The CDR3 DNA sequence: TGTGCCAGCAGTCCTTTCGGGACAGGGGGGGTAGCCAAAAACATTCAGTACTTC. It translates to CASSPFGTGGVAKNIQYF.

The rearrangement uses TRBV6-2 or TRBV6-3 and TRBJ2-5, with 8 bases lining up with TRBD2. The DNA end is a closer match to TRBJ2-1, so the J assignment may be wrong. Germline V lookup: CDR1 MNHEY, CDR2 SVGEGT. This CDR3 spans 15 amino acids. The CDR3 is CASTLTSVSSGNQFF. The CDR3 DNA follows: TGTGCCAGCACATTGACTAGCGTCTCTTCCGGAAATCAGTTCTTC.

In its sample, this clonotype was seen many times. The gene calls are TRBV14 and TRBJ1-6; 10 positions agree with TRBD1. The CDR3 has 15 amino acids. Trimming cost V 4 bases and J 6 bases; bases outside gene matches: 3. In germline, CDR1 is SGHDN, CDR2 FVKESK. In nucleotides, the CDR3 is TGTGCCAGCAGCCGGTGGGACAGGGGTAATTCACCCCTCCACTTT. Residues: CASSRWDRGNSPLHF.